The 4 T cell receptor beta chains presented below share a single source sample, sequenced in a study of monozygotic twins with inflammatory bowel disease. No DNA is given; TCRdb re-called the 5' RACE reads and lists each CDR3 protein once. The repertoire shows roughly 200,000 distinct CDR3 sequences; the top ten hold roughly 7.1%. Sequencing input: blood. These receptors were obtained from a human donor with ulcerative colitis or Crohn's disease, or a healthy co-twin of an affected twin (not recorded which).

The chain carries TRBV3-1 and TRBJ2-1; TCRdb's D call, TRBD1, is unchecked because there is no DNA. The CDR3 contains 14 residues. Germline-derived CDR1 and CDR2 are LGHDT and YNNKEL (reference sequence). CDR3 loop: CASSSGTGNDEQFF.

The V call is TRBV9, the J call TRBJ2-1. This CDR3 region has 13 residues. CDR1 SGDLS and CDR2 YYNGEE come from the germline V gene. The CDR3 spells CASSGQVYNEQFF.

The CDR3 reads CASSETPTGYNEQFF. The V and J genes are TRBV2 and TRBJ2-1. The CDR3 sequence is 15 residues long. Germline V gene sequence: CDR1 SNHLY, CDR2 FYNNEI.

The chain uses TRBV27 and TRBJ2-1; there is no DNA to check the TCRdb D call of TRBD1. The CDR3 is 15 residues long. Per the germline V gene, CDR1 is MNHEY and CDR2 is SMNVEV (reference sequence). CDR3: CASSFNRGPYNEQFF.